This T cell receptor beta chain was retrieved from a study of cytomegalovirus exposure and HLA in healthy donors (dated by TCRdb to about 2017). Notes on the research overall: In an earlier analysis of 550 to 750 of the donors, 276 Gb of sequence data and just under 120 million unique TCR beta sequences from about 180 million T cells were reported. Typing coverage differed by locus: A, B, C, DRB1 and DQB1 were typed in about 620-640 donors, DQA1 in about 550, DPA1 in around 600, and DPB1 in around 440. An earlier analysis of 587 of the donors used high-throughput TCR beta sequencing to judge whether each TCR beta V gene segment behaved as functional or pseudogenic. Of the roughly 400 genotyped donors, about 84% fell in the genetic ancestry cluster associated with self-reported Caucasian donors. Donor age, sex, ethnicity and CMV serostatus were collected together with the repertoire data. In a later genetic analysis, genome-wide SNP genotypes for about 65% of the roughly 670 donors were used, and that subset was treated as a discovery cohort. Across about 370 genotyped donors of the cohort, an average of roughly 250,000 unique TCR beta nucleotide sequences per donor were sequenced, and around 20% of those sequences were non-productive. Roughly 320 gigabases of sequencing data and roughly 80 million unique TCR sequences made up an early release that covered over 550 HLA-typed donors. The later analysis used no new phenotypic data to find candidate immune exposures, relying instead on TCR beta sequences and their occurrence across donors. The study aimed to test whether signatures of past pathogen exposure could be identified by cataloging public T cell receptors. Every repertoire in the discovery cohort had been generated on one and the same sequencing platform. A later analysis re-analyzed previously published TCR beta repertoires from several hundred donors and added high-resolution HLA genotyping to study TCR occurrence patterns. The study combined high-throughput TCR immunosequencing, statistical association of individual TCRs with disease status, and machine learning to predict cytomegalovirus infection status. HLA typing covered class I and class II loci at four-digit resolution. A handful of DR-DQ haplotypes were handled as single units for association and clustering because linkage in the cohort was strong. In addition to the first cohort of 666 subjects, a separate validation cohort of 120 different subjects was used. The study profiled the T cell repertoires of 550 to 700 subjects by immunosequencing and related them to cytomegalovirus serostatus.

The library relied on the immunoSEQ multiplex PCR assay. For the multiplex PCR, a mixture combining 60 forward primers for TCR Vbeta segments and 13 reverse primers for TCR Jbeta segments was used. Amplification of the CDR3 region of rearranged TCR beta genes was performed with a multiplex PCR assay on genomic DNA. On the Illumina HiSeq System, the amplified TCR beta libraries were sequenced as 87-base-pair reads. The original methods were these. Across the 666 repertoires, a later analysis counted around 80 million unique TCR beta chains, about 10 million of which were shared by at least two donors. To remove PCR and sequencing errors, raw reads were error-corrected and collapsed into unique sequences using a nearest-neighbor algorithm that merged closely related sequences. CDR3 sequences were aligned to IMGT reference sequences to assign V, D and J gene segments. For a sequence to be retained, a match of at least six nucleotides was required to both a V gene segment and a J gene segment. A rearrangement counted as productive if the CDR3 had no stop codons and remained in frame with V and J, and every other rearrangement counted as non-productive. Following IMGT convention, CDR3 was defined as the stretch from the second conserved V-encoded cysteine up to the conserved J-encoded phenylalanine. In an earlier analysis of approximately 500 of the donors, sequences lacking an unambiguous match to a single V gene segment were excluded. In an earlier analysis of several hundred of the donors, a V segment was called functional when productive rearrangements were above 56.7%, and segregating when the standard deviation between donors exceeded 5%. A statistical classification framework was built to diagnose cytomegalovirus status from the catalog of TCR beta chain sequences. In a later analysis, TCR nucleotide sequences were compared against IMGT/GENE-DB human TR gene sequences so that V and J genes could be assigned. Using the TCRdist pipeline, a later analysis assigned CDR3 sequences along with most-parsimonious VDJ recombination scenarios. In a later analysis, every TCR beta chain was defined by the combination of its CDR3 amino acid sequence and its V-gene family, and reads without a unique V-gene family were dropped. A later analysis removed several hundred highly shared, low-generation-probability nucleotide sequences to deal with suspected cross-contamination and a sequencing artifact. In a later analysis, a clonal expansion index for each public chain was calculated from normalized within-repertoire ranks of inferred template counts. In a later analysis, generation probabilities were computed with a VDJ recombination model fitted to out-of-frame rearrangements, and the resulting probabilities were checked against IGoR. A later analysis scored TCR-TCR, TCR-HLA and TCR-CMV co-occurrence with hypergeometric tests, applying a repertoire-size bias correction to TCR pairs. In a later analysis, false discovery rates were estimated by permuting HLA or CMV assignments 20 times. In a later analysis, co-occurring TCRs were grouped using DBSCAN, and TCRdist sequence similarity was added for clustering within HLA-allele-positive subsets. Repertoires with fewer than 30,000 or more than 120,000 public chains, plus five repertoires with anomalous nucleotide sharing, were excluded from co-occurrence clustering. In TCRdb, the immuneACCESS table is reduced to in-frame sequences with V and J assigned. These tables do not hold every clone; where another copy was compared, an unresolved V gene accounts for under half, and the others remain unexplained. V, J and clone size derive from that table, while D and trimming were established from the DNA sequence. The table kept for this sample lists some 160,000 clones. Of the sample, 2.1% falls within the top ten clones.

Taken from cysteine to phenylalanine, the CDR3 has 14 residues. Only the CDR3 DNA is retained, 42 bases long and in frame from the first base. According to the germline V gene, CDR1 reads MNHNS and CDR2 reads SASEGT. From V the trimming removes 4 bases and from J it removes 2 bases, while the gene matches leave 5 bases of the junction unaccounted for. What the research found in general, with its limitations: V-gene and J-gene trimming of TCR beta chains was associated with a missense DCLRE1C variant in a later genetic analysis, and the association was replicated in an independent cohort. A few of the identified cytomegalovirus-associated TCR beta chains were confirmed in vitro to be specific for cytomegalovirus antigens. When HLA alleles, especially DR and DQ, strongly co-occurred, attributing TCR associations to individual alleles was difficult. According to a later analysis, parvovirus B19, influenza, CMV and Epstein-Barr virus appeared linked to several top co-occurrence clusters. An earlier analysis of roughly 570 of the donors showed that most TCR beta V segments appeared in productive rearrangements either about 90% or about 30% of the time, which broadly matched IMGT annotations. CMV serostatus was the only immune exposure information available for the cohort. Because counts were too low, roughly 16 rarely observed V segments, including chromosome 9 orphons, were excluded from the earlier analysis of 587 of the donors. The sequencing pipeline was judged likely to have produced a cluster of highly shared sequence variants as a technical artifact. Some IMGT-functional V segments, including TRBV6-2 and TRBV6-3, could not be distinguished by the 87-base-pair reads and were therefore excluded. A later analysis found that HLA-associated TCR beta chains were more clonally expanded and had lower generation probabilities than equally common non-associated chains. The classifier was reported to diagnose cytomegalovirus status with high specificity and sensitivity in both the original and validation cohorts. Because HLA typing was missing for some donors at each locus, association tests included only the typed subset. Correlated functional status among segregating V segments might reflect linkage disequilibrium, but an unknown experimental factor could not be ruled out. A further reported finding was that TCR beta sequences accurately predicted the HLA-A and HLA-B alleles for most subjects in the first cohort. In a later analysis, around 15,000 TCR beta sequences were associated with specific HLA alleles at a false discovery rate of 0.05. According to a later analysis, TCR association rates differed among HLA loci, with DRB1 alleles showing the most associated TCRs and HLA-C alleles showing the fewest. Only TCR beta chains were sequenced in this cohort, and the absence of alpha or paired-chain data limited detectable features. Most TCR sequences were seen in very few donors, while some public TCRs were found in many individuals. In a later genetic analysis, fewer N-insertions in productive TCRs were reported among donors in an Asian-associated ancestry cluster than the roughly 640-donor mean. Most CMV-associated TCR beta chains appeared to be HLA-restricted in a later analysis, and the HLA associations seemed to be driven largely by CMV exposure. It was suggested by the authors that the approach could potentially be generalized to other disease states and immunological phenotypes. Sequencing depth was assumed to be roughly uniform across donors in the presence/absence analyses, though that assumption may not hold. The study listed 150 to 200 TCR beta chains as associated with cytomegalovirus.

In total, just over 650 healthy bone marrow donors made up the cohort. Cohort members were all nominally healthy when sampled, although unrecorded immune exposures were likely present. The donor was CMV seronegative and belonged to the group of 380 or so seronegative cohort members. Each donor provided a peripheral blood sample, and peripheral blood mononuclear cells were used for TCR beta sequencing. Genomic DNA was extracted from the blood cell samples with the Qiagen DNeasy Blood Extraction Kit. Turning to this clone: The antigen it recognizes is unknown.

The chain uses TRBV6-1 and TRBJ2-7, with 7 middle bases fitting TRBD1. The source material was PBMCs. This TCR was sampled from a young man in good health and CMV-seronegative. DNA sequence: TGTGCCAGCAGTGTAAGGACAGGCCCCTACGAGCAGTACTTC. Protein translation: CASSVRTGPYEQYF.